These 4 T cell receptor beta chains were all obtained from the same sample, sequenced in a study of graft-versus-host responses after intestinal transplantation. Profiled with immunoSEQ multiplex PCR; TCRdb holds only in-frame clones, not every one. The sample holds approximately 70,000 clones; around 90% are singletons and the top ten take roughly 2.6%. No antigen is known for these receptors. Sample: unstimulated CD8+ T cells sorted from spleen or lymph node cells, taken before intestinal transplant. The receptors stem from a human donor who received an intestinal transplant.

This sequence joins TRBV13 and TRBJ2-7, with 10 bases aligning to TRBD1. Trimming took 5 bases from V and 6 from J; bases not matched to a gene: 10. The CDR3 extends over 15 amino acids. Germline values: CDR1 PRHDT, CDR2 FYEKMQ (reference sequence). CDR3 loop: CASSPGTGVSSEQYF. CDR3 DNA: TGTGCCAGCAGCCCCGGGACAGGGGTATCTTCCGAGCAGTACTTC.

The chain employs TRBV25-1 and TRBJ1-1, with a possible D match to TRBD1 (5 bases). CDR3 length equals 15 residues. The V end lost 5 bases, the J end lost 3 bases, and 16 bases lay between the germline ends. Per the germline V gene, CDR1 is MGHDK and CDR2 is SYGVNS. The CDR3 sequence is CASSPHKQAHTEAFF. The CDR3 DNA reads as TGTGCCAGCAGTCCACATAAACAGGCTCACACTGAAGCTTTCTTT.

V is TRBV19 and J is TRBJ1-4; 8 positions match TRBD1. This CDR3 is 13 amino acids long. The germline CDR1 and CDR2 sequences are LNHDA and SQIVND (reference sequence). J gave up 7 bases and V 5 bases, and 3 bases lay outside the gene matches. The CDR3 DNA sequence: TGTGCCAGTAGTCGACAGGGGAGTGAAAAACTGTTTTTT. Translated: CASSRQGSEKLFF.

The V call is TRBV7-3, the J call TRBJ1-1; D not resolved. This CDR3 contains 14 residues. Germline values: CDR1 SGHTA, CDR2 FQGTGA. V gave up 0 bases and J gave up 3 bases, with 8 bases separating them. The CDR3 protein is CASSLTHGDTEAFF. The CDR3 DNA sequence: TGTGCCAGCAGCTTAACGCACGGAGACACTGAAGCTTTCTTT.